This is a list of T cell receptor beta chains from one sample in a study of blood T cells in healthy people across ages. TCRdb reanalysed the 5' RACE reads using MiXCR and keeps one entry per CDR3 protein. The sample holds about 840,000 distinct CDR3 sequences; approximately 32% are singletons and the top ten take about 9.4%. These data are also associated with another study on T cells of mothers and their children.

Material: blood. The receptors here all came from a woman in her thirties or forties in good health. Both conserved end residues are part of each CDR3. The D gene is left open where the match is weak. Only part of the rows carry a size: once, few, many, or a class if the clone is expanded.

d_gene	v_gene	j_gene	abundance	CDR3nt	CDR3aa
TRBD1	TRBV4-2	TRBJ2-7	.	TGTGCCAGCAGCCAGGAACCGGGACAGGGGAACACCGGGGAGCAGTACTTC	CASSQEPGQGNTGEQYF
TRBD2	TRBV12-3/TRBV12-4	TRBJ2-1	few	TGTGCCAGCGGCTACAGCGGGGGGGCGGTCAATGAGCAGTTCTTC	CASGYSGGAVNEQFF
.	TRBV20-1	TRBJ1-4	.	TGCAGTGCCAGGGGTGGGTTTAATGAAAAACTGTTTTTT	CSARGGFNEKLFF
.	TRBV4-1	TRBJ1-1	few	TGCGCCAGCAGCCAAGAAGGGGGGGCAGGCACTGAAGCTTTCTTT	CASSQEGGAGTEAFF
TRBD1	TRBV5-6	TRBJ1-6	.	TGTGCCAGCAGCTCTCGCCGGGACAGGCCCTTGAATCCCCCCCACTTT	CASSSRRDRPLNPPHF
TRBD1	TRBV9	TRBJ2-4	once	TGTGACAGCAGCGTAGGACAGGGAAGAAACATTCAGTACTTC	CDSSVGQGRNIQYF
.	TRBV9	TRBJ2-3	few	TGTGCCAGCAGTGGGCTAGGAAATACGCAGTATTTT	CASSGLGNTQYF
TRBD2	TRBV7-9	TRBJ2-1	many	TGTGCCAGCAGCCAAAAAAAGTTAATAGCGGGAGTCGGGTACAATGAGCAGTTCTTC	CASSQKKLIAGVGYNEQFF
.	TRBV4-1	TRBJ2-7	many	TGCGCCAGCAGCGATTCGAAGGGGGGGCTGGACTACGAGCAGTACTTC	CASSDSKGGLDYEQYF
TRBD1	TRBV7-8	TRBJ1-1	.	TGTGCCAGCAGCTTAATCGCGACAGGGGGGGGAGACACTGAAGCTTTCTTT	CASSLIATGGGDTEAFF
TRBD1	TRBV2	TRBJ2-7	.	TGTGCCAGCAGTTATCCCGAGACAGGGGACGAGCAGTACTTC	CASSYPETGDEQYF
.	TRBV7-2	TRBJ1-1	few	TGTGCCAGCAGCTTAGAAACAGGGCGTAGCACTGAAGCTTTCTTT	CASSLETGRSTEAFF
.	TRBV12-3/TRBV12-4	TRBJ2-5	many	TGTGCCAGCAGAACGATTGGAGAGACCCAGTACTTC	CASRTIGETQYF
TRBD1	TRBV6-2/TRBV6-3	TRBJ2-5	.	TGTGCCAGCAGTCCTGGGGGGACAGGGTACGGGACCCAGTACTTC	CASSPGGTGYGTQYF
.	TRBV20-1	TRBJ1-4	.	TGCAGTGCTAGATACTCAGACAGTGGATATAATGAAAAACTGTTTTTT	CSARYSDSGYNEKLFF
.	TRBV6-6	TRBJ1-4	many	TGTGCCAGCAGTTACGTAGGGGAAAAACTGTTTTTT	CASSYVGEKLFF
.	TRBV20-1	TRBJ2-3	.	TGCAGTGCTAGAGTACTGGGGGGGGCCTCCACAGATACGCAGTATTTT	CSARVLGGASTDTQYF
TRBD2	TRBV19	TRBJ2-1	.	TGTGCCAGTAGTAATCCCGGGACTACTACCTACAATGAGCAGTTCTTC	CASSNPGTTTYNEQFF
.	TRBV12-5	TRBJ2-7	many	TGTGCTAGTGGTTTGGACAGGAATGTCCACGAGCAGTACTTC	CASGLDRNVHEQYF
.	TRBV3-1	TRBJ2-7	.	TGTGCCAGCAGCCAAGGACCCAGCTCCTACAAGCAGTACTTC	CASSQGPSSYKQYF
.	TRBV6-6	TRBJ2-3	.	TGTGCCAGCATCGAACCGGACTACCCCTCGTCGCAGTATTTT	CASIEPDYPSSQYF
TRBD1	TRBV15	TRBJ2-1	.	TGTGCCACCAGCAGAGATCGGGACAGGGGGAATGAGCAGTTCTTC	CATSRDRDRGNEQFF
.	TRBV5-6	TRBJ1-1	few	TGTGCCAGCAGCGGAGTGGGGAGCAGTGGGGCTGAAGCTTTCTTT	CASSGVGSSGAEAFF
TRBD2	TRBV19	TRBJ2-6	.	TGTGCCAGTAGTATGCGGGGGTGGGCCTCTGAGGCCAACGTCCTGACTTTC	CASSMRGWASEANVLTF
TRBD2	TRBV18	TRBJ2-3	many	TGTGCCAGCTCACCCCCCTCGACTAGCCGTGGTAGCACAGATACGCAGTATTTT	CASSPPSTSRGSTDTQYF